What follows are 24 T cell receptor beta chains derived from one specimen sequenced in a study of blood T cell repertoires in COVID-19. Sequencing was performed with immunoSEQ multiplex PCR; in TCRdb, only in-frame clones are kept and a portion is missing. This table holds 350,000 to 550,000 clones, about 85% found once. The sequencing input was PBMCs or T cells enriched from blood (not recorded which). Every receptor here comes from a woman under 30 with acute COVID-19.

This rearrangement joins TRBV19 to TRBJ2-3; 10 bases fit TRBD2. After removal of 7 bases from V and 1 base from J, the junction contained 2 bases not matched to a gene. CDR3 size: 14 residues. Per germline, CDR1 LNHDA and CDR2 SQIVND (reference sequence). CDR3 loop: CASKRGGGTDTQYF. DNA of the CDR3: TGTGCCAGTAAGCGGGGGGGTGGCACAGATACGCAGTATTTT.

As DNA, the CDR3 is TGCGCCAGCAGCCATTTAGCGGGGGGGCTAGATACGCAGTATTTT. This codes for CASSHLAGGLDTQYF. The J gene is TRBJ2-3, the V gene TRBV4-1; 11 positions agree with TRBD2. This CDR3 region has 15 residues. Germline-derived CDR1 and CDR2 are MGHRA and YSYEKL. V lost 3 bases and J lost 5; bases outside the gene matches: 4.

Here the CDR3 DNA reads TGTGCCAGCAGCTTAGGGGGGCAGGAAATCTACAATGAGCAGTTCTTC. Its protein product is CASSLGGQEIYNEQFF. The chain couples TRBV13 to TRBJ2-1; maybe TRBD1 (5 bases). Germline V gene lookup returns CDR1 PRHDT and CDR2 FYEKMQ (reference sequence). Deletions cut 0 bases from V and 3 bases from J, with 12 bases between. This CDR3 region has 16 residues.

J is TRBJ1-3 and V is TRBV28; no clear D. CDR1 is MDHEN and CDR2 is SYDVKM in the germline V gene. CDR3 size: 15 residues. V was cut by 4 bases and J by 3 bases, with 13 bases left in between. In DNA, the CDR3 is TGTGCCAGCAGTTCGCCCACGGGAATTGGAAACACCATATATTTT. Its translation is CASSSPTGIGNTIYF. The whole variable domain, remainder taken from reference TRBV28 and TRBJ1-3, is DVKVTQSSRYLVKRTGEKVFLECVQDMDHENMFWYRQDPGLGLRLIYFSYDVKMKEKGDIPEGYSVSREKKERFSLILESASTNQTSMYLCASSSPTGIGNTIYFGEGSWLTVV.

CDR3 loop: CASSQDKGVYEKLFF. The CDR3 region has the DNA TGCGCCAGCAGCCAAGATAAAGGAGTTTACGAAAAACTGTTTTTT. The chain links TRBV4-3 to TRBJ1-4; D uncertain. CDR1 is LGHNA and CDR2 is YSLEER in the germline V gene. V dropped 0 bases and J dropped 8 bases, with 13 bases sitting between them. The length of the CDR3 is 15 residues.

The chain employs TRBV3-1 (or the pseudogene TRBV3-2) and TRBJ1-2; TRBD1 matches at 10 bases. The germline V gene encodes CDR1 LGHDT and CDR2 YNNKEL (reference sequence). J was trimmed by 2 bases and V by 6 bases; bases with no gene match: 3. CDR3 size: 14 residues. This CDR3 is CASRDRGGNYGYTF. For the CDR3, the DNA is TGTGCCAGCAGGGACAGGGGGGGAAACTATGGCTACACCTTC.

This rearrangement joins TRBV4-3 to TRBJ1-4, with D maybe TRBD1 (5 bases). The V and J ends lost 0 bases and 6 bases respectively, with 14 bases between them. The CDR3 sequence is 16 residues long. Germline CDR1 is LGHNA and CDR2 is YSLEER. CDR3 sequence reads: CASSQDGRESHEKLFF. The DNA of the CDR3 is TGCGCCAGCAGCCAAGATGGCAGGGAATCTCATGAAAAACTGTTTTTT.

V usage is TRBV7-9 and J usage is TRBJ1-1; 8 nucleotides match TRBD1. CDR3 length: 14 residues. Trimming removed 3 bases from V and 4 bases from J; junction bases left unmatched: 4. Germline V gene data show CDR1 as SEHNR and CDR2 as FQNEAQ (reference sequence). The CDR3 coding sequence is TGTGCCAGCAGCTTGGACAGGGTTGGCACTGAAGCTTTCTTT. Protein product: CASSLDRVGTEAFF.

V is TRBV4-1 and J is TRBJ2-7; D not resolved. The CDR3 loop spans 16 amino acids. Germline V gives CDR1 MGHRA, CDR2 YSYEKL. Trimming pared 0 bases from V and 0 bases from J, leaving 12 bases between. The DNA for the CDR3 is TGCGCCAGCAGCCAAGATCTCCCGGTAAGCTCCTACGAGCAGTACTTC. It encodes CASSQDLPVSSYEQYF.

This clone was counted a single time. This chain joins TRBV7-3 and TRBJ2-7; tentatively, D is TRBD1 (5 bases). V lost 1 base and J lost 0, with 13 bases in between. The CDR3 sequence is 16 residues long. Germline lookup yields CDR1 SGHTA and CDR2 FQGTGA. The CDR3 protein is CASSLRKGSNSYEQYF. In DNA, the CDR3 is TGTGCCAGCAGCTTAAGGAAGGGGTCAAACTCCTACGAGCAGTACTTC.

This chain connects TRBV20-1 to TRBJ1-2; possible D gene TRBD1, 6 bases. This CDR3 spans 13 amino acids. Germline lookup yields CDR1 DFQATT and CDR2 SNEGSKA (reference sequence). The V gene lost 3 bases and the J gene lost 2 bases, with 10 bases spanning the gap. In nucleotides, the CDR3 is TGCAGTGCTAGTGGGGGCGACAACTATGGCTACACCTTC. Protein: CSASGGDNYGYTF.

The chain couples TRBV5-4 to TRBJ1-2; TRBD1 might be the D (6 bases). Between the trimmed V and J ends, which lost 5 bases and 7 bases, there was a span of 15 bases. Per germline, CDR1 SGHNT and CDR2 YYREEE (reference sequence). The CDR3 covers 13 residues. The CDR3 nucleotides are TGTGCCAGCAGGACAAACAGGGAAAGTGGCTACACCTTC. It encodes CASRTNRESGYTF.

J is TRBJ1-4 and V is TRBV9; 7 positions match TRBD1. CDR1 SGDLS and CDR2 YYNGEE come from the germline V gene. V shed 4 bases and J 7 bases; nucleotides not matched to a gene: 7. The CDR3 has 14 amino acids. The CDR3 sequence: CASSYRDRGEKLFF. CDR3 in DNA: TGTGCCAGCAGCTACCGGGACAGAGGTGAAAAACTGTTTTTT.

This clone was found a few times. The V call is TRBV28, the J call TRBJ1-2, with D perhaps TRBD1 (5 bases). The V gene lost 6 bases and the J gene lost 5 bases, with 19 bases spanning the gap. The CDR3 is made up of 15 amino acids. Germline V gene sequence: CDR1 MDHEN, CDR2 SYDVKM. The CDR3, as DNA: TGTGCCAGCAGCCCCCCGGACATGGCCGCGTATGGCTACACCTTC. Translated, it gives CASSPPDMAAYGYTF.

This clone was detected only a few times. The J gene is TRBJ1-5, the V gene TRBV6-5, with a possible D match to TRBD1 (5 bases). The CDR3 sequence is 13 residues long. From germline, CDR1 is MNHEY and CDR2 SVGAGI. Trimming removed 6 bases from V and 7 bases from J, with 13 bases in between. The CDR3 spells CASSTGGNQPQHF. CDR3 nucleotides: TGTGCCAGCAGCACGGGGGGTAACCAGCCCCAGCATTTT.

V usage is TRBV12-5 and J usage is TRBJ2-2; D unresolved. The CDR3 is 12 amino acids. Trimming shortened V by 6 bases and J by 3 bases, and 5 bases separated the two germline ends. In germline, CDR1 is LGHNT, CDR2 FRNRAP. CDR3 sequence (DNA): TGTGCTAGTGGCTCGGACACCGGGGAGCTGTTTTTT. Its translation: CASGSDTGELFF.

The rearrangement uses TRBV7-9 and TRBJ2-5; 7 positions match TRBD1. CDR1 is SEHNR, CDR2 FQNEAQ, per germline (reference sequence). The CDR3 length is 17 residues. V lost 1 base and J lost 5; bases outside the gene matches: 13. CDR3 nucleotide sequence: TGTGCCAGCAGCTTAGACCCGGGGCAGGGGGTTGACGAGACCCAGTACTTC. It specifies CASSLDPGQGVDETQYF.

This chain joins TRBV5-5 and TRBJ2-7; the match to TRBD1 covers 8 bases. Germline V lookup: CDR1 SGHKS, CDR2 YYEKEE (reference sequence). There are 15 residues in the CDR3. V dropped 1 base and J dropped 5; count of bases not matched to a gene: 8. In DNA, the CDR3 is TGTGCCAGCAGCTTGTCCCCCGGGACAGGCAACGAGCAGTACTTC. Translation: CASSLSPGTGNEQYF.

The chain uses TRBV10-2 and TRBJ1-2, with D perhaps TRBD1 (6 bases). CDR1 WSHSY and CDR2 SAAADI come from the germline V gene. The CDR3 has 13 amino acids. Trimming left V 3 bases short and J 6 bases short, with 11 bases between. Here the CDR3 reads CASSDRAGDGYTF. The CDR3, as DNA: TGCGCCAGCAGTGATAGGGCAGGGGATGGCTACACCTTC.

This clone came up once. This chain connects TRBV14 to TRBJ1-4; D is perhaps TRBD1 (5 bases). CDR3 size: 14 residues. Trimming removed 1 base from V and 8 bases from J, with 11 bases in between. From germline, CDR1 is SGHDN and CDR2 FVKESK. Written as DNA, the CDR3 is TGTGCCAGCAGCCAAGTGACAGTCGTAGAAAAACTGTTTTTT. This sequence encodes CASSQVTVVEKLFF.

The CDR3 region is CASSTGDRGEKLFF. The CDR3 nucleotides are TGTGCCAGCAGCACAGGGGACAGGGGAGAAAAACTGTTTTTT. V usage is TRBV7-8 and J usage is TRBJ1-4, with 10 positions matching TRBD1. The CDR3 contains 14 residues. V shed 5 bases and J 8 bases; nucleotides not matched to a gene: 5. Looked up from germline, CDR1 is SGHVS and CDR2 is FQNEAQ. The variable domain in full, completed from reference TRBV7-8 and TRBJ1-4, reads GAGVSQSPRYKVAKRGQDVALRCDPISGHVSLFWYQQALGQGPEFLTYFQNEAQLDKSGLPSDRFFAERPEGSVSTLKIQRTQQEDSAVYLCASSTGDRGEKLFFGSGTQLSVL.

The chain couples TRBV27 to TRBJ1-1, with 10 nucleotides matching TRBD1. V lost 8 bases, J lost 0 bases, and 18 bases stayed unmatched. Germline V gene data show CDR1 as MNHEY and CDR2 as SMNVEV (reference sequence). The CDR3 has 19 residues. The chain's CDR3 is CASASVPGQGRYLNTEAFF. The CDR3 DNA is TGTGCCAGCGCATCCGTCCCGGGACAGGGGCGATACCTGAACACTGAAGCTTTCTTT.

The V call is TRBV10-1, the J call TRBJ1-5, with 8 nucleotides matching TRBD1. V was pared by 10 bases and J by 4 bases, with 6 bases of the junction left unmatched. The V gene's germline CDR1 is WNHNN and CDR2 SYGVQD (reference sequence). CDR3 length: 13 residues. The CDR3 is CATGQGGNQPQHF. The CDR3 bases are TGCGCCACTGGACAGGGTGGAAATCAGCCCCAGCATTTT.

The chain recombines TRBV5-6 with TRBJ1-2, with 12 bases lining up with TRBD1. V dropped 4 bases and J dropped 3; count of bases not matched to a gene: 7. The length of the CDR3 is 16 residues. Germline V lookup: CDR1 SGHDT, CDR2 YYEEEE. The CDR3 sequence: CASSPGQGAVHYGYTF. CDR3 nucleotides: TGTGCCAGCAGCCCGGGACAGGGGGCTGTTCACTATGGCTACACCTTC.